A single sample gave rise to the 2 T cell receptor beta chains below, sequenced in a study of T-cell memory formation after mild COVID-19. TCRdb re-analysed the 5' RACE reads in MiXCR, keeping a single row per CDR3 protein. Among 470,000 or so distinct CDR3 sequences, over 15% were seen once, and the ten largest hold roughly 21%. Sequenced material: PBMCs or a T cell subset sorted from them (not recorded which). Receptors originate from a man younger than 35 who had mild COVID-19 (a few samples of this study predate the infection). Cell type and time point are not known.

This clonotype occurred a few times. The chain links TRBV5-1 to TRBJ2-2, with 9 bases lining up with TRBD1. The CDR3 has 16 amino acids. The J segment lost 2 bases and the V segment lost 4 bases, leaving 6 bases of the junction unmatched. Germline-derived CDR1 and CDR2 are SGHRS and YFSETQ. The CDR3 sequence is CASSPRQGGNTGELFF. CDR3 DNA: TGCGCCAGCAGCCCTCGACAGGGGGGAAACACCGGGGAGCTGTTTTTT.

Written as DNA, the CDR3 is TGTGCCAGCAGTTATCTGGCTTCCAAAAACATTCAGTACTTC. Its protein is CASSYLASKNIQYF. V gene TRBV12-3 or TRBV12-4 combines with J gene TRBJ2-4; D is uncertain. CDR3 length: 14 amino acids. The V gene lost 4 bases and the J gene lost 2 bases, with 9 bases spanning the gap.